This T cell receptor beta chain came from a study of early T cells in non-severe SARS-CoV-2 infection. Across the study: Sequencing used unsorted whole-blood bulk RNA, so chains lack pairing. Findings of the study overall: There was a bias toward anti-spike CD8 responses in VDJdb matching, which missed private and CD4 specificities.

This clonotype has only a few counts. Its target is unknown. Unique molecular identifiers were affixed to single, distinct cDNA molecules. TCRdb redid the calling of the 5' RACE reads with MiXCR, one entry per CDR3 protein. The table lists roughly 72,000 distinct CDR3 sequences, 9.5% to 15% of them singletons. The CDR3 runs to 16 residues. Germline V gene data show CDR1 as MNHEY and CDR2 as SVGEGT. V trimming: 5 bases; J trimming: 4 bases; junction bases outside the gene matches: 13. The TCR was taken from an adult who was a healthcare worker with PCR-confirmed SARS-CoV-2 infection or an uninfected control (not recorded which). The rearrangement uses TRBV6-2 or TRBV6-3 and TRBJ1-1; 7 bases match TRBD1. The sequenced material came from whole blood. CDR3 coding DNA: TGTGCCAGCAGTGCCTGGGACAGCCCTGCGACCACTGAAGCTTTCTTT. Protein sequence: CASSAWDSPATTEAFF.